One sample yielded the 15 T cell receptor beta chains listed below, sequenced in a study of cytomegalovirus exposure and HLA in healthy donors. Amplification used 60 Vbeta primers and 13 Jbeta primers. Assay: immunoSEQ multiplex PCR; the TCRdb copy retains only in-frame clones and omits some. Of approximately 120,000 clones listed, around three quarters are singletons. The sample taken for sequencing was PBMCs. The source of these receptors is a woman aged 40 to 55 in good health and CMV-seropositive.

This sequence joins TRBV10-3 and TRBJ1-2; TRBD1 matches at 7 bases. Germline V lookup: CDR1 ENHRY, CDR2 SYGVKD. This CDR3 is built from 16 residues. Trimming removed 6 bases from V and 2 bases from J; junction bases left unmatched: 12. DNA of the CDR3: TGTGCCATCAGCACACCAACCGGACAGGCAAACTATGGCTACACCTTC. It translates to CAISTPTGQANYGYTF.

The CDR3: CASSQLTGTVPNYGYTF. The DNA for the CDR3 is TGCGCCAGCAGCCAACTAACCGGGACAGTCCCTAACTATGGCTACACCTTC. This chain connects TRBV4-1 to TRBJ1-2; 7 bases agree with TRBD1. Losses at the gene ends were 2 bases for V and 0 bases for J; bases not matched to a gene: 9. Germline CDR1 reads MGHRA; CDR2 reads YSYEKL. The CDR3 has 17 amino acids.

This clone was seen just once. The rearrangement uses TRBV6-1 and TRBJ2-3; D is undetermined. V shed 6 bases and J shed 6 bases, with 13 bases lying between them. The germline CDR1 and CDR2 sequences are MNHNS and SASEGT. There are 13 residues in the CDR3. In nucleotides, the CDR3 is TGTGCCAGCAGCCAAATGCAGTGGGATACGCAGTATTTT. As protein: CASSQMQWDTQYF.

This clone was counted between two and nine times. The chain is built from TRBV11-3 and TRBJ2-1, with 15 bases identical to TRBD2. Germline CDR1 SGHNT, CDR2 YENEEA. Trimming removed 5 bases from V and 12 bases from J; junction bases left unmatched: 11. The CDR3 runs 16 residues. The CDR3 coding sequence is TGTGCCAGCAGCCCTTCCGGGACTAGCGGGAGGAAGGGGCAGTTCTTC. Translation: CASSPSGTSGRKGQFF.

The chain uses TRBV15 and TRBJ2-6; TRBD1 is a possible D gene (5 bases). The CDR3 runs to 19 residues. The V gene lost 0 bases and the J gene lost 0 bases, with 15 bases spanning the gap. The germline V gene has CDR1 LNHNV and CDR2 YYDKDF (reference sequence). Here the CDR3 DNA reads TGTGCCACCAGCAGAGAGGGGCAGGGCAGACCCTCTGGGGCCAACGTCCTGACTTTC. Amino acids: CATSREGQGRPSGANVLTF.

The gene calls are TRBV18 and TRBJ2-7, with D possibly being TRBD2 (6 bases). From germline, CDR1 is KGHSH and CDR2 LQKENI. This CDR3 comprises 13 residues. V was shortened by 8 bases and J by 5 bases, with 16 bases between the two germline ends. The CDR3, as DNA: TGTGCCAGCGCTGGAGGGGTCGGCGACGAGCAGTACTTC. Translated: CASAGGVGDEQYF.

The V gene is TRBV7-6, the J gene TRBJ2-7; 10 bases are shared with TRBD1. CDR3 length equals 16 residues. The ends lost 0 bases at V and 5 bases at J; junction bases unmatched: 7. The germline CDR1 and CDR2 sequences are SGHVS and FNYEAQ. CDR3 sequence reads: CASSLAETGGYNEQYF. CDR3 coding DNA: TGTGCCAGCAGCTTAGCGGAGACAGGGGGCTACAACGAGCAGTACTTC.

This clone was seen a handful of times. The gene calls are TRBV28 and TRBJ2-7, with D perhaps TRBD1 (5 bases). The CDR3 consists of 15 residues. Germline V gene sequence: CDR1 MDHEN, CDR2 SYDVKM. V was pared by 4 bases and J by 3 bases, with 16 bases between. CDR3 sequence reads: CASSSGRDYFYEQYF. The CDR3 DNA is TGTGCCAGCAGTTCGGGCAGGGATTACTTCTACGAGCAGTACTTC.

This rearrangement joins TRBV6-6 to TRBJ2-7; D gene ambiguous. The CDR3 consists of 13 residues. V was shortened by 0 bases and J by 5 bases, with 8 bases between the two germline ends. Germline V CDR1 and CDR2: MNHNY, SVGAGI (reference sequence). CDR3: CASSYSMADEQYF. Written as DNA, the CDR3 is TGTGCCAGCAGTTACTCTATGGCAGACGAGCAGTACTTC.

This chain joins TRBV28 and TRBJ2-3; tentative D call: TRBD2 (6 bases). Germline V CDR1 and CDR2: MDHEN, SYDVKM. CDR3 size: 13 residues. Deletions cut 2 bases from V and 9 bases from J, with 12 bases between. CDR3 loop: CASSLREAGTQYF. The CDR3 DNA is TGTGCCAGCAGTTTAAGGGAGGCCGGCACGCAGTATTTT.

The rearrangement uses TRBV7-2 and TRBJ1-2; TRBD1 agrees at 9 bases. The V and J ends lost 6 bases and 8 bases, in that order; junction bases with no gene match: 10. Per the germline V gene, CDR1 is SGHTA and CDR2 is FQGNSA. The CDR3 covers 14 residues. CDR3 protein: CASRASGTGNGYTF. The CDR3 DNA follows: TGTGCCAGCAGAGCGTCCGGGACAGGGAACGGCTACACCTTC.

About this clone: The junction and the germline gene differ at one end; a read error may be behind it. This chain uses TRBV6-5 with TRBJ1-2, with D possibly TRBD1 on 5 matching bases. Germline CDR1 MNHEY, CDR2 SVGAGI. The CDR3 spans 14 residues. CDR3 region: CASSYSGGNYGHTF. The CDR3 DNA reads TGTGCCAGCAGTTACTCGGGGGGAAACTATGGCCACACCTTC.

This chain links TRBV10-3 with TRBJ1-1; TRBD1 matches at 7 bases. Germline V lookup: CDR1 ENHRY, CDR2 SYGVKD. V lost 5 bases to trimming and J lost 0 bases; unmatched junction nucleotides: 3. CDR3 length equals 14 residues. The DNA of the CDR3 is TGTGCCATCAGTTGGACAGGAGTGAACACTGAAGCTTTCTTT. It specifies CAISWTGVNTEAFF.

The chain combines TRBV27 with TRBJ2-3; 9 bases line up with TRBD2. Trimming removed 6 bases from V and 0 bases from J; junction bases left unmatched: 16. Germline CDR1 reads MNHEY; CDR2 reads SMNVEV (reference sequence). The CDR3 runs to 19 residues. CDR3: CASSPWRGTSPISTDTQYF. DNA for the CDR3: TGTGCCAGCAGCCCATGGAGGGGGACTAGCCCTATTAGCACAGATACGCAGTATTTT.

V gene TRBV4-2 combines with J gene TRBJ2-1, with 8 bases fitting TRBD2. Germline V gene lookup returns CDR1 LGHNA and CDR2 YNFKEQ. V lost 0 bases and J lost 4; bases outside the gene matches: 2. This CDR3 has 15 residues. The DNA of the CDR3 is TGTGCCAGCAGCCAAGAGCGGGAGGCGTACAATGAGCAGTTCTTC. As protein: CASSQEREAYNEQFF.